Below are 25 T cell receptor beta chains sequenced from a single sample in a study of blood T cell repertoires in COVID-19. This table comes from immunoSEQ multiplex PCR, and its TCRdb copy is limited to in-frame clones, with some not included. This sample has 50,000 to 70,000 clones, with less than 80% found just once. Sequencing input: peripheral blood. The source is a man aged 55-75 years with acute or convalescent COVID-19.

This rearrangement joins TRBV9 to TRBJ2-2; D is uncertain. The CDR3 runs to 13 residues. V lost 4 bases and J lost 3, with 7 bases in between. The V gene's germline CDR1 is SGDLS and CDR2 YYNGEE. CDR3 in DNA: TGTGCCAGCAGCTACATCTACACCGGGGAGCTGTTTTTT. Translated, it gives CASSYIYTGELFF.

The gene calls are TRBV28 and TRBJ1-4; D gene unclear. Germline CDR1 MDHEN, CDR2 SYDVKM. The V and J ends lost 3 bases and 2 bases respectively, with 10 bases between them. This CDR3 is built from 15 residues. Here the CDR3 DNA reads TGTGCCAGCAGTTTCTGGGCAGTTACTAATGAAAAACTGTTTTTT. Its protein product is CASSFWAVTNEKLFF.

The V gene is TRBV2, the J gene TRBJ1-2; 8 bases fit TRBD1. Germline V gene data show CDR1 as SNHLY and CDR2 as FYNNEI. The J segment lost 4 bases and the V segment lost 4 bases, leaving 2 bases of the junction unmatched. The CDR3 contains 13 residues. CDR3 sequence: CASSVQGGYGYTF. The CDR3 DNA is TGTGCCAGCAGTGTACAGGGGGGCTATGGCTACACCTTC.

The chain joins TRBV29-1 to TRBJ1-2; D perhaps matches TRBD1 (5 bases). The V gene lost 4 bases and the J gene lost 5 bases, with 11 bases spanning the gap. Germline assignment: CDR1 SQVTM and CDR2 ANQGSEA. The CDR3 covers 12 residues. The CDR3: CSVVVQDYGYTF. The CDR3 DNA reads as TGCAGCGTTGTGGTACAGGATTATGGCTACACCTTC.

This clone was found a few times. The chain employs TRBV28 and TRBJ2-1; D may be TRBD1 (6 bases). Germline V gene data show CDR1 as MDHEN and CDR2 as SYDVKM. CDR3 size: 14 residues. The CDR3 loop is CVAQGGFGRNEQFF. The CDR3, as DNA: TGTGTAGCCCAAGGGGGTTTTGGTCGCAATGAGCAGTTCTTC.

The gene calls are TRBV9 and TRBJ1-1, with D possibly matching TRBD1 (6 bases). V was pared by 4 bases and J by 5 bases, with 18 bases between. CDR3 length: 15 residues. In germline, CDR1 is SGDLS, CDR2 YYNGEE. The DNA of the CDR3 is TGTGCCAGCAGCCACCGTGAGGGGGTAAGGACTGAAGCTTTCTTT. This codes for CASSHREGVRTEAFF.

The chain links TRBV4-1 to TRBJ2-5, with TRBD1 as a possible D gene (6 bases). The CDR3 covers 13 residues. Deletions cut 4 bases from V and 2 bases from J, with 8 bases between. Germline V gives CDR1 MGHRA, CDR2 YSYEKL. CDR3 in amino acids: CASSLGQQETQYF. The DNA of the CDR3 is TGCGCCAGCAGCCTGGGACAACAAGAGACCCAGTACTTC.

The chain joins TRBV2 to TRBJ1-4; TRBD1 aligns across 9 bases. Looked up from germline, CDR1 is SNHLY and CDR2 is FYNNEI. The CDR3 contains 14 residues. After removal of 7 bases from V and 8 bases from J, the junction contained 8 bases not matched to a gene. CDR3 DNA: TGTGCCAGCAATAGCGGGACAGGGAGCGAAAAACTGTTTTTT. Protein sequence: CASNSGTGSEKLFF.

This chain uses TRBV14 with TRBJ2-1; 9 bases are shared with TRBD2. The CDR3 length is 15 residues. J gave up 7 bases and V 2 bases, and 6 bases lay outside the gene matches. Germline V lookup: CDR1 SGHDN, CDR2 FVKESK. Here the CDR3 reads CASSQMAGGSNEQFF. The CDR3 coding sequence is TGTGCCAGCAGCCAAATGGCGGGAGGGTCTAATGAGCAGTTCTTC. The whole variable domain, filled in from reference TRBV14 and TRBJ2-1, reads EAGVTQFPSHSVIEKGQTVTLRCDPISGHDNLYWYRRVMGKEIKFLLHFVKESKQDESGMPNNRFLAERTGGTYSTLKVQPAELEDSGVYFCASSQMAGGSNEQFFGPGTRLTVL.

The chain links TRBV3-1 (or the pseudogene TRBV3-2) to TRBJ2-5, with D hard to call. Germline V gene data show CDR1 as LGHDT and CDR2 as YNNKEL (reference sequence). The CDR3 is 14 amino acids. The germline V and J ends were trimmed by 1 base and 5 bases, with 11 bases remaining between them. This chain's CDR3 is CASSQVASLETQYF. The CDR3 bases are TGTGCCAGCAGCCAAGTGGCATCCCTGGAGACCCAGTACTTC.

CDR3 in amino acids: CASSPRAGSYEAFF. The DNA for the CDR3 is TGTGCCAGCAGTCCCCGAGCGGGCAGTTATGAAGCTTTCTTT. The rearrangement joins TRBV27 to TRBJ1-1; D call uncertain. Germline lookup yields CDR1 MNHEY and CDR2 SMNVEV (reference sequence). V lost 5 bases, J lost 7 bases, and 17 bases lay in between. The CDR3 has 14 residues.

Here the CDR3 DNA reads TGTGCCAGCAGACAGGGGGCTTCTTACGAGCAGTACTTC. Residues: CASRQGASYEQYF. This chain uses TRBV6-5 with TRBJ2-7; 9 bases fit TRBD1. V lost 6 bases to trimming and J lost 4 bases; unmatched junction nucleotides: 4. The length of the CDR3 is 13 residues. CDR1 is MNHEY, CDR2 SVGAGI, per germline.

The genes are TRBV4-1 and TRBJ1-6; TRBD1 agrees at 7 bases. V lost 4 bases to trimming and J lost 5 bases; unmatched junction nucleotides: 11. This CDR3 has 17 residues. Germline V CDR1 and CDR2: MGHRA, YSYEKL. CDR3 sequence: CASSRYTGGQNNSPLHF. The CDR3 nucleotides read TGCGCCAGCAGCCGCTATACCGGGGGACAGAATAATTCACCCCTCCACTTT.

V gene TRBV5-1 combines with J gene TRBJ1-6; tentative D call: TRBD1 (5 bases). V lost 1 base and J 14 bases, leaving 10 bases between the germline ends. In germline, CDR1 is SGHRS, CDR2 YFSETQ. The CDR3 extends over 12 amino acids. Here the CDR3 reads CASSLTGGTLHF. For the CDR3, the DNA is TGCGCCAGCAGCTTGACAGGTGGCACCCTCCACTTT.

The chain combines TRBV7-9 with TRBJ2-7; D gene unclear. Germline V gives CDR1 SEHNR, CDR2 FQNEAQ (reference sequence). The CDR3 sequence is 14 residues long. Trimming took off 1 base at V and 0 bases at J, with 7 bases between the two ends. CDR3 nucleotide sequence: TGTGCCAGCAGCTTAGGAGACATCTCCTACGAGCAGTACTTC. Translating it yields CASSLGDISYEQYF.

This chain joins TRBV12-2 and TRBJ1-4; the DNA was not compared with TRBD1, the D call given in the table. TRBV12-2 constitutes a pseudogene. This CDR3 has 15 amino acids. CDR3 bases: TGTGCAAGTCGCTTAGCGACAGAACGTAATGAAAAACTGTTTTTT. This encodes CASRLATERNEKLFF.

The genes are TRBV4-2 and TRBJ2-7, with 9 bases identical to TRBD2. This CDR3 spans 16 amino acids. Germline values: CDR1 LGHNA, CDR2 YNFKEQ. Losses at the gene ends were 0 bases for V and 1 base for J; bases not matched to a gene: 4. CDR3 DNA: TGTGCCAGCAGCCAAGATGGCCTAGCGGGGTCCTACGAGCAGTACTTC. Translating gives CASSQDGLAGSYEQYF.

The chain joins TRBV20-1 to TRBJ2-7; TRBD1 matches at 8 bases. The length of the CDR3 is 12 residues. With 3 bases clipped from V and 3 bases from J, the junction kept 1 base outside the gene matches. Germline assignment: CDR1 DFQATT and CDR2 SNEGSKA (reference sequence). The CDR3 loop is CSASTGGYEQYF. The CDR3 nucleotides read TGCAGTGCTAGTACAGGGGGCTACGAGCAGTACTTC.

The V gene is TRBV28, the J gene TRBJ2-1, with D possibly matching TRBD1 (5 bases). V lost 6 bases and J lost 2, with 11 bases in between. This CDR3 has 14 amino acids. CDR1 is MDHEN and CDR2 is SYDVKM in the germline V gene. In nucleotides, the CDR3 is TGTGCCAGCAGACTACCAGGGACCTACAATGAGCAGTTCTTC. It translates to CASRLPGTYNEQFF.

V usage is TRBV19 and J usage is TRBJ1-5; D unresolved. Germline V gives CDR1 LNHDA, CDR2 SQIVND (reference sequence). Trimming removed 6 bases from V and 11 bases from J, with 14 bases in between. This CDR3 region has 12 residues. The CDR3 sequence is CASRAFRGAQHF. DNA of the CDR3: TGTGCCAGTAGAGCATTCCGGGGAGCCCAGCATTTT.

This chain connects TRBV6-6 to TRBJ1-5, with D maybe TRBD1 (5 bases). CDR1 is MNHNY and CDR2 is SVGAGI in the germline V gene (reference sequence). The V gene lost 8 bases and the J gene lost 3 bases, with 20 bases spanning the gap. CDR3 length equals 16 residues. The CDR3 here is CASSSRGGDSNQPQHF. Here the CDR3 DNA reads TGTGCCAGCTCCAGCCGTGGGGGGGATTCCAATCAGCCCCAGCATTTT.

The CDR3 sequence is CATSDPRQASYNEQFF. CDR3 DNA sequence: TGTGCCACCAGTGACCCCCGACAGGCCTCCTACAATGAGCAGTTCTTC. The genes are TRBV24-1 and TRBJ2-1; TRBD1 might be the D (6 bases). V was clipped by 4 bases and J by 0 bases, with 12 bases between them. Germline CDR1 is KGHDR and CDR2 is SFDVKD. This CDR3 is 16 amino acids long.

V gene TRBV7-8 combines with J gene TRBJ2-3; 10 positions agree with TRBD1. CDR1 and CDR2 (germline): SGHVS, FQNEAQ. The V and J ends lost 6 bases and 3 bases, in that order; junction bases with no gene match: 6. This CDR3 has 15 amino acids. The CDR3 sequence: CASRRQGARTDTQYF. CDR3 sequence (DNA): TGTGCCAGCAGAAGACAGGGGGCAAGGACAGATACGCAGTATTTT.

This chain joins TRBV2 and TRBJ2-2; unclear D gene. Looked up from germline, CDR1 is SNHLY and CDR2 is FYNNEI. The germline V and J ends were trimmed by 9 bases and 4 bases, with 9 bases remaining between them. CDR3 length equals 12 residues. CDR3: CARTRSTGELFF. As DNA, the CDR3 is TGTGCCAGAACCCGCAGCACCGGGGAGCTGTTTTTT.

This clone was observed a handful of times. V and J are TRBV12-3 or TRBV12-4 and TRBJ1-1; D unresolved. This CDR3 has 12 amino acids. Trimming removed 5 bases from V and 6 bases from J, with 10 bases in between. DNA for the CDR3: TGTGCCAGCAGTCTCGGTAACGCTGAAGCTTTCTTT. Translating gives CASSLGNAEAFF.